These 29 T cell receptor beta chains originate from one sample sequenced in a study of blood T cell repertoires in COVID-19. Method: immunoSEQ multiplex PCR; TCRdb's copy keeps in-frame clones and lacks some. The repertoire holds 150,000 to 200,000 clones, with roughly 80% as singletons. Material for sequencing was PBMCs or T cells enriched from blood (not recorded which). The receptors here all came from a man aged 55 to 70 who had been exposed to COVID-19.

The rearrangement joins TRBV19 to TRBJ1-2; D gene unclear. Germline values: CDR1 LNHDA, CDR2 SQIVND (reference sequence). The CDR3 covers 18 residues. V was clipped by 2 bases and J by 0 bases, with 19 bases between them. The CDR3 coding sequence is TGTGCCAGTAGTATATCCCGAGGTACTGCTAACCCTAACTATGGCTACACCTTC. Its protein is CASSISRGTANPNYGYTF. Full variable domain (missing parts from reference TRBV19 and TRBJ1-2): DGGITQSPKYLFRKEGQNVTLSCEQNLNHDAMYWYRQDPGQGLRLIYYSQIVNDFQKGDIAEGYSVSREKKESFPLTVTSAQKNPTAFYLCASSISRGTANPNYGYTFGSGTRLTVV.

The chain is built from TRBV19 and TRBJ1-2; the D gene is possibly TRBD1 (5 bases). With 5 bases removed from V and 7 bases from J, the gap between germline ends came to 20 bases. The V gene's germline CDR1 is LNHDA and CDR2 SQIVND (reference sequence). The CDR3 is 15 residues long. The DNA for the CDR3 is TGTGCCAGTAGTGTCCGGGACTCAAATACGGGTGGCTACACCTTC. Translating gives CASSVRDSNTGGYTF.

This clone showed up many times. At the DNA level, this CDR3 is encoded by other sequences in the same sample as well. The chain couples TRBV30 to TRBJ1-5; D unclear. The V end was cut by 1 base, the J end by 3 bases, with 7 bases between. This CDR3 is built from 13 residues. Germline CDR1 reads GTSNPN; CDR2 reads SVGIG (reference sequence). CDR3 residues: CAWSGGDNQPQHF. CDR3 bases: TGTGCCTGGAGTGGAGGAGACAATCAGCCCCAGCATTTT.

This clone appeared a single time. V gene TRBV5-1 combines with J gene TRBJ2-7; D is ambiguous. Trimming shortened V by 1 base and J by 6 bases, and 20 bases separated the two germline ends. Germline V gene lookup returns CDR1 SGHRS and CDR2 YFSETQ. The CDR3 contains 16 residues. CDR3 coding DNA: TGCGCCAGCAGCTTGCCGACGATTAGCTCTGAGCCCGAGCAGTACTTC. Encoded protein: CASSLPTISSEPEQYF.

This chain connects TRBV4-1 to TRBJ2-7; 7 nucleotides align to TRBD2. This CDR3 is built from 14 residues. The V gene's germline CDR1 is MGHRA and CDR2 YSYEKL. J gave up 2 bases and V 2 bases, and 3 bases lay outside the gene matches. CDR3 residues: CASSQLAAAYEQYF. The CDR3 nucleotides are TGCGCCAGCAGCCAACTAGCGGCGGCCTACGAGCAGTACTTC.

The V call is TRBV19, the J call TRBJ1-5, with no clear D. V lost 6 bases and J lost 4, with 16 bases in between. The CDR3 contains 15 residues. Germline assignment: CDR1 LNHDA and CDR2 SQIVND (reference sequence). The CDR3 region is CASRVGPLPNQPQHF. In DNA form, the CDR3 reads TGTGCCAGTAGAGTGGGCCCCCTCCCAAATCAGCCCCAGCATTTT.

The chain uses TRBV5-1 and TRBJ2-7, with 13 bases aligning to TRBD2. Germline CDR1 reads SGHRS; CDR2 reads YFSETQ. V shed 1 base, J shed 2 bases, and the junction held 12 bases outside the gene matches. The CDR3 spans 19 residues. This CDR3 is CASSLWGETGTSGTYEQYF. CDR3 bases: TGCGCCAGCAGCTTGTGGGGCGAGACAGGGACTAGCGGGACCTACGAGCAGTACTTC.

The chain links TRBV6-1 to TRBJ1-2, with TRBD1 matching over 11 bases. After removal of 5 bases from V and 4 bases from J, the junction contained 9 bases not matched to a gene. This CDR3 comprises 16 residues. In germline, CDR1 is MNHNS, CDR2 SASEGT. The CDR3 protein is CASSQGQGASSYGYTF. The DNA of the CDR3 is TGTGCCAGCAGTCAAGGACAGGGGGCGAGTAGCTATGGCTACACCTTC.

In regard to this clone: Distinct nucleotide sequences in the sample also encode this CDR3. V usage is TRBV24-1 and J usage is TRBJ2-1; D gene uncertain. CDR1 and CDR2 (germline): KGHDR, SFDVKD. With 4 bases removed from V and 7 bases from J, the gap between germline ends came to 10 bases. CDR3 length equals 13 residues. The CDR3 region has the DNA TGTGCCACCAGTGACCCCCCTACGAATGAGCAGTTCTTC. Protein: CATSDPPTNEQFF.

The chain carries TRBV27 and TRBJ1-1; TRBD1 matches at 7 bases. J lost 0 bases, V lost 5 bases, and 12 bases had no gene match. The CDR3 extends over 17 amino acids. Looked up from germline, CDR1 is MNHEY and CDR2 is SMNVEV (reference sequence). CDR3 sequence reads: CASSQGGHNPMNTEAFF. CDR3 sequence (DNA): TGTGCCAGCAGTCAGGGGGGCCATAACCCTATGAACACTGAAGCTTTCTTT.

This chain connects TRBV19 to TRBJ2-3; D unclear. Germline CDR1 and CDR2: LNHDA and SQIVND (reference sequence). V was trimmed by 3 bases and J by 6 bases, leaving 4 bases between them. The CDR3 is made up of 11 amino acids. CDR3 nucleotides: TGTGCCAGTAGTATCTCCGATACGCAGTATTTT. Amino acid sequence: CASSISDTQYF.

The rearrangement links TRBV19 to TRBJ1-2; D not resolved. CDR3 length: 14 residues. The germline gives CDR1 LNHDA, CDR2 SQIVND (reference sequence). V was shortened by 5 bases and J by 0 bases, with 10 bases between the two germline ends. The CDR3 is CASSPLSPNYGYTF. The CDR3 DNA sequence: TGTGCCAGTAGTCCCCTCTCTCCTAACTATGGCTACACCTTC.

This sequence joins TRBV28 and TRBJ1-1; maybe TRBD1 (6 bases). CDR1 and CDR2 from the germline V gene are MDHEN and SYDVKM. Trimming took 3 bases from V and 4 from J, leaving 15 bases between them. This CDR3 is built from 15 residues. The CDR3 sequence: CASSFGGTIPTEAFF. For the CDR3, the DNA is TGTGCCAGCAGTTTTGGTGGGACAATCCCCACTGAAGCTTTCTTT.

V gene TRBV7-2 combines with J gene TRBJ1-4; 8 bases are a match to TRBD1. This CDR3 comprises 15 residues. CDR1 is SGHTA and CDR2 is FQGNSA in the germline V gene. Trimming removed 1 base from V and 3 bases from J; junction bases left unmatched: 1. The CDR3 protein is CASSLGTGSNEKLFF. The CDR3 coding sequence is TGTGCCAGCAGCTTAGGGACAGGGTCTAATGAAAAACTGTTTTTT.

The J gene is TRBJ2-7, the V gene TRBV19; D is ambiguous. The V and J ends lost 3 bases and 5 bases respectively, with 11 bases between them. The CDR3 runs 13 residues. The germline V gene encodes CDR1 LNHDA and CDR2 SQIVND (reference sequence). CDR3 region: CASSILVFDEQYF. In DNA form, the CDR3 reads TGTGCCAGTAGTATCCTAGTCTTCGACGAGCAGTACTTC.

The chain carries TRBV9 and TRBJ2-1; D perhaps matches TRBD1 (6 bases). Trimming took 1 base from V and 2 from J, leaving 13 bases between them. The length of the CDR3 is 16 residues. From germline, CDR1 is SGDLS and CDR2 YYNGEE. CDR3 sequence reads: CASSVRQERPYNEQFF. CDR3 bases: TGTGCCAGCAGCGTACGACAGGAAAGGCCCTACAATGAGCAGTTCTTC.

This clone turned up a few times. The genes are TRBV19 and TRBJ2-7; 10 nucleotides agree with TRBD2. In germline, CDR1 is LNHDA, CDR2 SQIVND (reference sequence). J gave up 3 bases and V 6 bases, and 11 bases lay outside the gene matches. The CDR3 spans 16 residues. The CDR3 loop is CASSRELAGKFYEQYF. DNA for the CDR3: TGTGCCAGTAGCAGGGAACTAGCGGGAAAGTTCTACGAGCAGTACTTC.

In this sample, this clone turned up a few times. The rearrangement uses TRBV7-7 and TRBJ1-2; a weak D match, TRBD1 (5 bases). The CDR3 sequence is 16 residues long. Deletions cut 5 bases from V and 0 bases from J, with 16 bases between. The germline V gene has CDR1 SSHAT and CDR2 FNYEAQ (reference sequence). In DNA, the CDR3 is TGTGCCAGCAGCCACTCCCGGGAGGGGTCTAACTATGGCTACACCTTC. It codes for CASSHSREGSNYGYTF.

This chain joins TRBV24-1 and TRBJ2-3; 8 nucleotides line up with TRBD2. Losses at the gene ends were 3 bases for V and 6 bases for J; bases not matched to a gene: 13. The CDR3 is 17 amino acids. CDR1 is KGHDR, CDR2 SFDVKD, per germline. The CDR3 sequence: CATSDTGAGGSRDTQYF. The CDR3 DNA reads as TGTGCCACCAGTGATACTGGGGCGGGGGGATCCCGTGATACGCAGTATTTT.

The chain employs TRBV6-2 or TRBV6-3 and TRBJ2-5, with 7 bases lining up with TRBD1. The CDR3 has 18 residues. J gave up 5 bases and V 4 bases, and 19 bases lay outside the gene matches. Germline V gives CDR1 MNHEY, CDR2 SVGEGT. CDR3 in amino acids: CASSLGLGTAPERETQYF. Written as DNA, the CDR3 is TGTGCCAGCAGTTTAGGGCTCGGGACAGCTCCCGAAAGGGAGACCCAGTACTTC.

This rearrangement joins TRBV18 to TRBJ1-1; 10 bases agree with TRBD1. J lost 3 bases, V lost 2 bases, and 3 bases had no gene match. CDR3 length: 15 amino acids. Germline V CDR1 and CDR2: KGHSH, LQKENI. CDR3 sequence: CASSPDRGRDTEAFF. For the CDR3, the DNA is TGTGCCAGCTCACCAGACAGGGGGCGCGACACTGAAGCTTTCTTT.

The chain links TRBV2 to TRBJ1-1, with 9 nucleotides matching TRBD1. The V and J ends lost 6 bases and 7 bases, in that order; junction bases with no gene match: 6. Germline V lookup: CDR1 SNHLY, CDR2 FYNNEI. The CDR3 runs 13 residues. CDR3 sequence reads: CASRGQGSNEAFF. CDR3 in DNA: TGTGCCAGCAGGGGACAGGGTAGTAATGAAGCTTTCTTT.

This sequence joins TRBV29-1 and TRBJ1-2, with 10 nucleotides matching TRBD1. The V gene end was trimmed by 7 bases and the J gene end by 7 bases; junction bases not matched to a gene: 9. CDR3 length: 13 residues. Germline V gene sequence: CDR1 SQVTM, CDR2 ANQGSEA. DNA of the CDR3: TGCAGCGCCGGGGACAGGGGTTCCTTTGGCTACACCTTC. As protein: CSAGDRGSFGYTF.

The chain combines TRBV12-3 or TRBV12-4 with TRBJ1-1, with D possibly matching TRBD1 (6 bases). This CDR3 spans 13 amino acids. V was clipped by 7 bases and J by 2 bases, with 11 bases between them. The CDR3 reads CASTLDSNTEAFF. Written as DNA, the CDR3 is TGTGCCAGCACCCTGGACAGTAACACTGAAGCTTTCTTT.

The CDR3 loop is CASSHARDMSYEQYF. DNA of the CDR3: TGTGCCAGCAGCCACGCCCGGGACATGTCCTACGAGCAGTACTTC. The chain couples TRBV5-4 to TRBJ2-7; a weak D match, TRBD1 (6 bases). With 4 bases removed from V and 1 base from J, the gap between germline ends came to 15 bases. This CDR3 has 15 amino acids. Germline V gene sequence: CDR1 SGHNT, CDR2 YYREEE (reference sequence).

The chain has TRBV19 and TRBJ1-1; a possible D gene is TRBD1 (5 bases). With 5 bases removed from V and 0 bases from J, the gap between germline ends came to 7 bases. The length of the CDR3 is 13 residues. Germline V gene sequence: CDR1 LNHDA, CDR2 SQIVND (reference sequence). CDR3 loop: CASSQGLNTEAFF. CDR3 bases: TGTGCCAGTAGTCAGGGTTTGAACACTGAAGCTTTCTTT.

The chain recombines TRBV9 with TRBJ2-1; a possible D gene is TRBD2 (6 bases). This CDR3 is built from 14 residues. V lost 4 bases, J lost 7 bases, and 15 bases lay in between. The V gene's germline CDR1 is SGDLS and CDR2 YYNGEE. In nucleotides, the CDR3 is TGTGCCAGCAGCTTCGCTAGCGTAGAAAATGAGCAGTTCTTC. It is translated as CASSFASVENEQFF.

This clone has only one observation. The chain employs TRBV4-3 and TRBJ1-1; 10 bases line up with TRBD1. V was clipped by 1 base and J by 0 bases; unmatched bases: 2. CDR3 length: 16 residues. Germline V gene data show CDR1 as LGHNA and CDR2 as YSLEER. The CDR3 DNA sequence: TGCGCCAGCAGCCAAGGACAGGGGGCAATGAACACTGAAGCTTTCTTT. Amino acid sequence: CASSQGQGAMNTEAFF.

The V gene is TRBV6-5, the J gene TRBJ2-7; TRBD1 matches 10 bases. Germline CDR1 and CDR2: MNHEY and SVGAGI. Losses at the gene ends were 7 bases for V and 2 bases for J; bases not matched to a gene: 2. This CDR3 comprises 13 residues. The CDR3 nucleotides read TGTGCCAGCACCGGGACAGGGGCCTACGAGCAGTACTTC. Its translation is CASTGTGAYEQYF.